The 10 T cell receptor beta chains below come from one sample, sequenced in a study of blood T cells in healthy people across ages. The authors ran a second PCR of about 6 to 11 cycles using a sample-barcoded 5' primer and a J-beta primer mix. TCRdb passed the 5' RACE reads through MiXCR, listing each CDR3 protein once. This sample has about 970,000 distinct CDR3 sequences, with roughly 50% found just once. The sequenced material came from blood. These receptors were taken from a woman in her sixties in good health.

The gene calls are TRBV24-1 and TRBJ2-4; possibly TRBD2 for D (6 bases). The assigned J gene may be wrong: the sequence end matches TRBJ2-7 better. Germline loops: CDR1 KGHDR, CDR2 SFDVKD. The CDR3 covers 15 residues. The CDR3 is CATSERDSTLDEQYF. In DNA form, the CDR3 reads TGTGCCACCAGTGAACGGGACTCGACACTCGACGAGCAGTACTTC.

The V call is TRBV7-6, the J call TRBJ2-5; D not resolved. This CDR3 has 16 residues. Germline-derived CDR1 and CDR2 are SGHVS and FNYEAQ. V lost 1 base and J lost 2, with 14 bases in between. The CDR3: CASSLGFGTVQETQYF. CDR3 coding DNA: TGTGCCAGCAGCTTAGGATTTGGCACCGTACAAGAGACCCAGTACTTC.

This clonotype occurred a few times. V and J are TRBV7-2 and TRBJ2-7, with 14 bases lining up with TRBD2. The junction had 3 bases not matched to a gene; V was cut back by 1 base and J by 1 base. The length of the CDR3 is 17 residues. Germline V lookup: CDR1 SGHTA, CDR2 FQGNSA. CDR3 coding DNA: TGTGCCAGCAGCTTAGGGGGACTAGCGGGAGTGTCCTACGAGCAGTACTTC. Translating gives CASSLGGLAGVSYEQYF.

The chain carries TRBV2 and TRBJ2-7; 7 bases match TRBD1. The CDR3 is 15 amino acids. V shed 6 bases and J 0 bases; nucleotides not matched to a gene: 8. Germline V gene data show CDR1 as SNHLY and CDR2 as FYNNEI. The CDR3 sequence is CASSTGDTNSYEQYF. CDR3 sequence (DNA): TGTGCCAGCAGCACAGGGGACACGAACTCCTACGAGCAGTACTTC. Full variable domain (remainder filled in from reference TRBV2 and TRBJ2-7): EPEVTQTPSHQVTQMGQEVILRCVPISNHLYFYWYRQILGQKVEFLVSFYNNEISEKSEIFDDQFSVERPDGSNFTLKIRSTKLEDSAMYFCASSTGDTNSYEQYFGPGTRLTVT.

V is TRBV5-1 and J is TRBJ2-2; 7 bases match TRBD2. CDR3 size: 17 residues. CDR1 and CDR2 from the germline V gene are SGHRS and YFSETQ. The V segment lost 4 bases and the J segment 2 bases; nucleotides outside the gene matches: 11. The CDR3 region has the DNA TGCGCCAGCAGCCTGATGGGGCCTAGCGGAAACACCGGGGAGCTGTTTTTT. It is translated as CASSLMGPSGNTGELFF.

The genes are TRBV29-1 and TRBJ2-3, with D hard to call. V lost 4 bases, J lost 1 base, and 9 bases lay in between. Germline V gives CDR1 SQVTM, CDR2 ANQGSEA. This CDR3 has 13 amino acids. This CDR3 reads CSVGSLGTDTQYF. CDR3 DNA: TGCAGCGTTGGGAGCTTGGGCACAGATACGCAGTATTTT.

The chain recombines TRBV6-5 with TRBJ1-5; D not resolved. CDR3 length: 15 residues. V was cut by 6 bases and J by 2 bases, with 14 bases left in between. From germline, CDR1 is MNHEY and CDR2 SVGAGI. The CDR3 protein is CASRRGRQGNQPQHF. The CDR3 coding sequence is TGTGCCAGCAGACGGGGTAGACAAGGCAATCAGCCCCAGCATTTT.

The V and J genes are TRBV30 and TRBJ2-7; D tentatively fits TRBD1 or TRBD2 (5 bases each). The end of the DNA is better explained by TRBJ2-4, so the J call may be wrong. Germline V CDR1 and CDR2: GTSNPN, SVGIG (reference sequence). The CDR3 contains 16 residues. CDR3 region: CAWREGTSGWKDIQYF. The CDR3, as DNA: TGTGCCTGGAGGGAAGGGACCTCCGGATGGAAAGACATTCAGTACTTC.

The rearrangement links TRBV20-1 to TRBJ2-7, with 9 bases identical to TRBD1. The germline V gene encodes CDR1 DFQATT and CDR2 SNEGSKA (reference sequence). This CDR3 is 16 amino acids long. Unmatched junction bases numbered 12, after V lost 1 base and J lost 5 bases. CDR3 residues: CSARAGQGMWGNEQYF. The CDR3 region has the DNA TGCAGTGCTAGAGCGGGACAGGGAATGTGGGGGAACGAGCAGTACTTC.

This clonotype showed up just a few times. The CDR3, as DNA: TGCGCCAGCAGCCAGGAAAACAGGGGGCTCGACGAGCAGTACTTC. This gives the protein CASSQENRGLDEQYF. The chain is built from TRBV4-3 and TRBJ2-5, with 9 bases fitting TRBD1. The DNA end is a closer match to TRBJ2-7, so the J assignment may be wrong. Germline CDR1 reads LGHNA; CDR2 reads YSLEER. The CDR3 loop spans 15 amino acids.